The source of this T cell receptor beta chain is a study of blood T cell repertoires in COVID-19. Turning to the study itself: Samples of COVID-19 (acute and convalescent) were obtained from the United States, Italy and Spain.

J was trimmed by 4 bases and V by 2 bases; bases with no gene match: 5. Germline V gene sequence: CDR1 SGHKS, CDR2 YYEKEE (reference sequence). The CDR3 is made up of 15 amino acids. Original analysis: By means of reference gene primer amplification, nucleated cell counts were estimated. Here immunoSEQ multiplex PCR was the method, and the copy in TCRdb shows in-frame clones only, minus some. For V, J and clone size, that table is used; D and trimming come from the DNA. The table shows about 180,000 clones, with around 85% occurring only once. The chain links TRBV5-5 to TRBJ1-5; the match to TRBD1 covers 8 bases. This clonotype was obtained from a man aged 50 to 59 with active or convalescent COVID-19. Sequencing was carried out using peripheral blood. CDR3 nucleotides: TGTGCCAGCAGCTTCGGACAGGGAAGTAATCAGCCCCAGCATTTT. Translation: CASSFGQGSNQPQHF.